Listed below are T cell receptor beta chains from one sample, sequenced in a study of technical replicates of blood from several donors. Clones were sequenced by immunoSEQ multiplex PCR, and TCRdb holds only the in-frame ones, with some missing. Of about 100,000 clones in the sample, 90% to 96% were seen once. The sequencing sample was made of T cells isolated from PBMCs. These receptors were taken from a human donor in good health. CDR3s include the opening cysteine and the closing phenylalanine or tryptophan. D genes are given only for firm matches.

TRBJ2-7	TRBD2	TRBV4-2	CASSQEASAGGYEQYF	TGTGCCAGCAGCCAAGAGGCCTCAGCGGGAGGGTACGAGCAGTACTTC
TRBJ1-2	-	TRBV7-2	CASSSNLGGAYGYTF	TGTGCCAGCAGTTCCAACCTTGGGGGCGCCTATGGCTACACCTTC
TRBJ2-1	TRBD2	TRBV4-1	CASSQVAGAAGDEQFF	TGCGCCAGCAGCCAAGTAGCGGGTGCCGCCGGAGACGAGCAGTTCTTC
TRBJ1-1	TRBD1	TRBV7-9	CASSLTGTGGEAFF	TGTGCCAGCAGCTTAACCGGGACAGGGGGTGAAGCTTTCTTT
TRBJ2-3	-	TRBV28	CASSLLRRGWDTQYF	TGTGCCAGCAGTTTATTGCGGCGGGGATGGGATACGCAGTATTTT
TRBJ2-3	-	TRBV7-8	CASSSQGTDTQYF	TGTGCCAGCAGCTCCCAGGGCACAGATACGCAGTATTTT
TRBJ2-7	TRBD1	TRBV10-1	CASRLTGGGSYEQYF	TGCGCCAGCAGATTGACAGGGGGGGGCTCCTACGAGCAGTACTTC
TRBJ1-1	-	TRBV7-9	CASSLAVGYRVNTEAFF	TGTGCCAGCAGCTTAGCGGTCGGTTACAGGGTGAACACTGAAGCTTTCTTT
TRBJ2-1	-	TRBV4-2	CASSPRGYNEQFF	TGTGCCAGCAGCCCCCGGGGTTACAATGAGCAGTTCTTC
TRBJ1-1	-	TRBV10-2	CASSERAHRGIF	TGCGCCAGCAGTGAGAGGGCCCACCGGGGGATTTTT
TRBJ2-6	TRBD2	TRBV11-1	CASTVAGSGGTGANVLTF	TGTGCCAGCACGGTAGCGGGGTCTGGTGGAACTGGGGCCAACGTCCTGACTTTC
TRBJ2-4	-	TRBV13	CASSNRTRRWDIQYF	TGTGCCAGCAGCAACCGGACACGACGGTGGGACATTCAGTACTTC
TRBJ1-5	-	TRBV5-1	CASSPGQYSNQPQHF	TGCGCCAGCAGTCCAGGGCAATATAGCAATCAGCCCCAGCATTTT
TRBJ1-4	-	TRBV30	CAWSTSTNEKLFF	TGTGCCTGGAGTACATCAACTAATGAAAAACTGTTTTTT
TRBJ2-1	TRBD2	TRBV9	CASSVGLTAGGSGYNEQFF	TGTGCCAGCAGCGTAGGACTAACGGCGGGAGGATCGGGATACAATGAGCAGTTCTTC
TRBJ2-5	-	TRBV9	CASSVRDTSQETQYF	TGTGCCAGCAGCGTAAGGGACACAAGCCAAGAGACCCAGTACTTC
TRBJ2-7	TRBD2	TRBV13	CASSLGGSSSYEQYF	TGTGCCAGCAGCTTGGGGGGGTCCAGCTCCTACGAGCAGTACTTC
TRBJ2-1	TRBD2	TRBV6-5	CASSSRWGGDEQFF	TGTGCCAGCAGCTCGAGATGGGGGGGGGATGAGCAGTTCTTC
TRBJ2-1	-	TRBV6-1	CASRPGLSYNEQFF	TGTGCCAGCAGGCCGGGACTCTCCTACAATGAGCAGTTCTTC